Presented here are 5 T cell receptor beta chains from one specimen sequenced in a study of shared clonotypes between healthy human individuals. TCRdb's copy holds only in-frame clones and misses some; the assay was immunoSEQ multiplex PCR. The sample lists 950,000 to 1,200,000 clones, approximately 75% seen once, with 0.89% in the top ten. Sequencing was performed on memory CD4+ T cells from PBMCs. As for subset: CD45RA-negative fraction. These receptors originate from a young man in good health. Some clones in this sample may be carry-over from other donors' samples.

The chain joins TRBV28 to TRBJ1-5; TRBD1 matches 7 bases. The trim removed 5 bases at V and 4 bases at J, leaving 5 bases unmatched. The CDR3 sequence is 14 residues long. Germline CDR1 is MDHEN and CDR2 is SYDVKM. CDR3: CASSVPGGNQPQHF. The CDR3 nucleotides are TGTGCCAGCAGTGTTCCAGGGGGGAATCAGCCCCAGCATTTT.

Worth noting for this clone: Distinct nucleotide sequences in the sample also encode this CDR3. V usage is TRBV5-1 and J usage is TRBJ1-1; D not certain. V was shortened by 3 bases and J by 1 base, with 4 bases between the two germline ends. CDR1 SGHRS and CDR2 YFSETQ come from the germline V gene. The length of the CDR3 is 12 residues. The CDR3, as DNA: TGCGCCAGCAGCTCAGGGAACACTGAAGCTTTCTTT. Encoded protein: CASSSGNTEAFF.

The chain joins TRBV29-1 to TRBJ2-2; D uncertain. The CDR3 totals 14 residues. V lost 4 bases and J lost 1, with 10 bases in between. From germline, CDR1 is SQVTM and CDR2 ANQGSEA. CDR3 in DNA: TGCAGCGTTGGAAGGGCCAAGAACACCGGGGAGCTGTTTTTT. It specifies CSVGRAKNTGELFF.

The rearrangement joins TRBV4-1 to TRBJ1-3, with no clear D. Trimming pared 2 bases from V and 0 bases from J, leaving 11 bases between. The CDR3 sequence is 16 residues long. The germline V gene has CDR1 MGHRA and CDR2 YSYEKL. CDR3 in amino acids: CASSQIRSLSGNTIYF. CDR3 DNA: TGCGCCAGCAGCCAAATAAGGTCGCTCTCTGGAAACACCATATATTTT.

This rearrangement joins TRBV28 to TRBJ1-5; unclear D gene. CDR3 length: 12 residues. CDR1 and CDR2 (germline): MDHEN, SYDVKM. V shed 7 bases and J shed 5 bases, with 9 bases lying between them. The CDR3 here is CASTISYQPQHF. DNA of the CDR3: TGTGCCAGCACCATCTCGTATCAGCCCCAGCATTTT.